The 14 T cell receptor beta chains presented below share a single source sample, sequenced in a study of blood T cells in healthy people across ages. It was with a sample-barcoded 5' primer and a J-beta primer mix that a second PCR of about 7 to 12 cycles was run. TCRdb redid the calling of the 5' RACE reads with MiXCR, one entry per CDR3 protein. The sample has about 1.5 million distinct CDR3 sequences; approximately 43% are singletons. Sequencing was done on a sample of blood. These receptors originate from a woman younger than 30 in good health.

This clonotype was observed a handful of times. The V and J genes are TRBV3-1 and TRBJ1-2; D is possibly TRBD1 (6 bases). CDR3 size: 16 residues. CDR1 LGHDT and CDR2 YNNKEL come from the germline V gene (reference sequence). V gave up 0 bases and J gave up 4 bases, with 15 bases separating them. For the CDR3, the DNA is TGTGCCAGCAGCCAAGATCACAGGGCAGCGGGCTATGGCTACACCTTC. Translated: CASSQDHRAAGYGYTF. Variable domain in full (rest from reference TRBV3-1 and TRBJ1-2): DTAVSQTPKYLVTQMGNDKSIKCEQNLGHDTMYWYKQDSKKFLKIMFSYNNKELIINETVPNRFSPKSPDKAHLNLHINSLELGDSAVYFCASSQDHRAAGYGYTFGSGTRLTVV.

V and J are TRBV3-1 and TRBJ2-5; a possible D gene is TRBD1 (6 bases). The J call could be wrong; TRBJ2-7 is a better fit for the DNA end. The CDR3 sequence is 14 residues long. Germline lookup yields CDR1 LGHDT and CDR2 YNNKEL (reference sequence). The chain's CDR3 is CASSQGTVGDEQYF. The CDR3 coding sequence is TGTGCCAGCAGCCAAGGGACAGTTGGCGACGAGCAGTACTTC.

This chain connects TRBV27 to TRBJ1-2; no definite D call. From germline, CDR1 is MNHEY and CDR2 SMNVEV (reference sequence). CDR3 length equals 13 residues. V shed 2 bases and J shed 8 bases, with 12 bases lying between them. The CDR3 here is CASSLNIVGGYTF. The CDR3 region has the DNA TGTGCCAGCAGTTTAAACATCGTTGGAGGCTACACCTTC.

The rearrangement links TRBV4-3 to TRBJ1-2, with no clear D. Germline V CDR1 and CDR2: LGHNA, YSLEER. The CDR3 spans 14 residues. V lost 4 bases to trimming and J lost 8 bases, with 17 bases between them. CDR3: CASSLREKGHGYTF. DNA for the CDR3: TGCGCCAGCAGCCTTCGGGAGAAAGGCCACGGCTACACCTTC.

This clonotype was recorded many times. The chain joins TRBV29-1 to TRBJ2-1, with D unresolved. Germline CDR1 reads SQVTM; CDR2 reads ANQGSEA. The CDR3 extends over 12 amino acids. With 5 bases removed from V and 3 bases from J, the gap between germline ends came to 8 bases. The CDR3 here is CSVMADYNEQFF. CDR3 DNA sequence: TGCAGCGTTATGGCAGACTACAATGAGCAGTTCTTC.

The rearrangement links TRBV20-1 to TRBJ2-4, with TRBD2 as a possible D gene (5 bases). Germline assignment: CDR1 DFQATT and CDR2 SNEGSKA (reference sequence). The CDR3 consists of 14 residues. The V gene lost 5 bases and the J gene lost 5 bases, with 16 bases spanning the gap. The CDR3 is CSAHPAVVENIQYF. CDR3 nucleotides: TGCAGTGCTCACCCAGCGGTCGTCGAAAACATTCAGTACTTC.

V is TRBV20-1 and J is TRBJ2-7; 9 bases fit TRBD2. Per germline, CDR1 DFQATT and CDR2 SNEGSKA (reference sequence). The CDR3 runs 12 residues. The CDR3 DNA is TGCAGCGCGACTAGCGGACCCTACGAGCAGTACTTC. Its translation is CSATSGPYEQYF.

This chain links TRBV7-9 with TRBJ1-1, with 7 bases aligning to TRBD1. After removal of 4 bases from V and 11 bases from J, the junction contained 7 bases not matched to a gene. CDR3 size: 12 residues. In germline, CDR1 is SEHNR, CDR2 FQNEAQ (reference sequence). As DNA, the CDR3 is TGTGCCAGCAGCTCGCCGACAGGGCAGGCTTTCTTT. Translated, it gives CASSSPTGQAFF.

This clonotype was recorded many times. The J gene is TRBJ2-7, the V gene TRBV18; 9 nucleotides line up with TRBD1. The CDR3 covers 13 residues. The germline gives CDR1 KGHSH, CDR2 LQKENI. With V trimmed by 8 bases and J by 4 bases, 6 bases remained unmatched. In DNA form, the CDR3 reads TGTGCCAGCAGCCCACAGGGGGCGTACGAGCAGTACTTC. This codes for CASSPQGAYEQYF.

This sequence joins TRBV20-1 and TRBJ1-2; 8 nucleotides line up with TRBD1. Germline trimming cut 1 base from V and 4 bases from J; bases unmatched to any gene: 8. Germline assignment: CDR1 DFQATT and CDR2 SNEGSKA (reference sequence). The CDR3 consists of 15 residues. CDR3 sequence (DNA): TGCAGTGCTAGAGGGTCGACAGGGGAGGGCTATGGCTACACCTTC. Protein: CSARGSTGEGYGYTF.

CDR3 protein: CAWSAIRDQESDTQYF. CDR3 bases: TGTGCCTGGAGTGCCATTAGGGATCAGGAGTCGGATACGCAGTATTTT. The chain carries TRBV30 and TRBJ2-3, with D uncertain. This CDR3 contains 16 residues. Between the trimmed V and J ends, which lost 1 base and 6 bases, there was a span of 20 bases. The germline V gene encodes CDR1 GTSNPN and CDR2 SVGIG (reference sequence). Full variable domain (remainder filled in from reference TRBV30 and TRBJ2-3): SQTIHQWPATLVQPVGSPLSLECTVEGTSNPNLYWYRQAAGRGLQLLFYSVGIGQISSEVPQNLSASRPQDRQFILSSKKLLLSDSGFYLCAWSAIRDQESDTQYFGPGTRLTVL.

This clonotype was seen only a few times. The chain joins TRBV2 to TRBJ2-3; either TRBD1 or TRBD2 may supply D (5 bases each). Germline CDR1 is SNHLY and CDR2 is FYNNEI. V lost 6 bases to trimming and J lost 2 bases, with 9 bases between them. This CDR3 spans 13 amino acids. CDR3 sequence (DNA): TGTGCCAGCAGGGGGGACCTCACAGATACGCAGTATTTT. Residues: CASRGDLTDTQYF.

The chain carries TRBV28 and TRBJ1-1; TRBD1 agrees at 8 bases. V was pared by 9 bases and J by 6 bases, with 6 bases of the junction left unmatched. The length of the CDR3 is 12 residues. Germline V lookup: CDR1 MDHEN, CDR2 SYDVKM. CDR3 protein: CASGQGLSEAFF. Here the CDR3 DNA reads TGTGCCAGTGGACAGGGATTGTCTGAAGCTTTCTTT.

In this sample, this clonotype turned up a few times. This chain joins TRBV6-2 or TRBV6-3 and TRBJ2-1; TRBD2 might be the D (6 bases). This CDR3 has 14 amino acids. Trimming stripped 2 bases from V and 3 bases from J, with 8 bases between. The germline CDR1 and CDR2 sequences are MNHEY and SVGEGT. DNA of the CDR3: TGTGCCAGCAGTTACGTCGGGGGCTACAATGAGCAGTTCTTC. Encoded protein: CASSYVGGYNEQFF.